The 10 T cell receptor beta chains in this list originate from one sample, sequenced in a study of T-cell memory formation after mild COVID-19. Each CDR3 protein gets one entry after TCRdb re-called the 5' RACE reads with MiXCR. Among hundreds of thousands of distinct CDR3 sequences listed, 15% to 20% were seen once. What was sequenced was PBMCs or a T cell subset sorted from them (not recorded which). The receptors originated from an adult woman who had mild COVID-19 (a few samples of this study predate the infection). Cell type and time point are not known.

The chain is built from TRBV4-3 and TRBJ1-3; TRBD1 agrees at 10 bases. V trimming: 1 base; J trimming: 5 bases; junction bases outside the gene matches: 8. The germline gives CDR1 LGHNA, CDR2 YSLEER. CDR3 length: 17 amino acids. The CDR3 protein is CASSQVGQGVFRNTIYF. CDR3 DNA sequence: TGCGCCAGCAGCCAAGTCGGACAGGGGGTATTTCGAAACACCATATATTTT.

CDR3 bases: TGTGCCAGCAGCTATCCGGGACTAGCGGGAGACACCGGGGAGCTGTTTTTT. Amino acid sequence: CASSYPGLAGDTGELFF. V and J are TRBV7-9 and TRBJ2-2, with TRBD2 matching 14 bases. Germline trimming cut 4 bases from V and 3 bases from J; bases unmatched to any gene: 4. Germline loops: CDR1 SEHNR, CDR2 FQNEAQ (reference sequence). The CDR3 loop spans 17 amino acids.

CDR3 in DNA: TGTGCCAGCAGTTTACCTAGCGGGGTTGCAGAGACCCAGTACTTC. This codes for CASSLPSGVAETQYF. This rearrangement joins TRBV28 to TRBJ2-5, with TRBD2 identical over 9 bases. The junction had 5 bases not matched to a gene; V was cut back by 2 bases and J by 4 bases. The germline V gene has CDR1 MDHEN and CDR2 SYDVKM. The CDR3 contains 15 residues.

This clonotype was observed many times. The chain combines TRBV5-5 with TRBJ2-3; 8 bases are shared with TRBD2. The length of the CDR3 is 15 residues. Trimming took 4 bases from V and 5 from J; bases not matched to a gene: 9. Germline V lookup: CDR1 SGHKS, CDR2 YYEKEE (reference sequence). The CDR3 sequence: CASSVTGTRGDTQYF. The CDR3 DNA reads TGTGCCAGCAGCGTTACCGGGACTAGAGGAGATACGCAGTATTTT. The full variable domain, rest sourced from reference TRBV5-5 and TRBJ2-3, is DAGVTQSPTHLIKTRGQQVTLRCSPISGHKSVSWYQQVLGQGPQFIFQYYEKEERGRGNFPDRFSARQFPNYSSELNVNALLLGDSALYLCASSVTGTRGDTQYFGPGTRLTVL.

This clonotype has only a few counts. J is TRBJ2-5 and V is TRBV20-1; a weak D match, TRBD1 (6 bases). CDR3 size: 14 residues. V was shortened by 3 bases and J by 2 bases, with 13 bases between the two germline ends. In germline, CDR1 is DFQATT, CDR2 SNEGSKA (reference sequence). The CDR3 region has the DNA TGCAGTGCTAGGGGGGCTGAGTTGCAAGAGACCCAGTACTTC. This codes for CSARGAELQETQYF.

CDR3 sequence (DNA): TGCGCCAGCAGCCAACTAGCGGCGCTCACAGATACGCAGTATTTT. Translation gives CASSQLAALTDTQYF. The chain carries TRBV4-1 and TRBJ2-3; 7 bases are shared with TRBD2. The CDR3 spans 15 residues. CDR1 MGHRA and CDR2 YSYEKL come from the germline V gene. V dropped 2 bases and J dropped 2; count of bases not matched to a gene: 4.

The chain combines TRBV2 with TRBJ1-2; 7 nucleotides line up with TRBD1. From germline, CDR1 is SNHLY and CDR2 FYNNEI. Losses at the gene ends were 8 bases for V and 3 bases for J; bases not matched to a gene: 12. The CDR3 runs 15 residues. Here the CDR3 reads CASLINRGSDYGYTF. The CDR3 DNA reads TGTGCCAGCCTAATTAACAGGGGTTCGGACTATGGCTACACCTTC.

This chain links TRBV11-2 with TRBJ1-1; D uncertain. Germline CDR1 is SGHAT and CDR2 is FQNNGV. There are 12 residues in the CDR3. The V gene lost 1 base and the J gene lost 11 bases, with 11 bases spanning the gap. The CDR3 loop reads CASSLVEGRAFF. For the CDR3, the DNA is TGTGCCAGCAGCTTAGTCGAGGGAAGGGCTTTCTTT.

V gene TRBV12-3 or TRBV12-4 combines with J gene TRBJ2-1; TRBD2 aligns across 11 bases. The trim removed 2 bases at V and 3 bases at J, leaving 9 bases unmatched. CDR3 length: 18 amino acids. The CDR3: CASSLQLAGVGFYNEQFF. For the CDR3, the DNA is TGTGCCAGCAGTTTACAACTAGCGGGAGTCGGGTTCTACAATGAGCAGTTCTTC.

The genes are TRBV9 and TRBJ2-7; 10 nucleotides match TRBD1. Germline CDR1 SGDLS, CDR2 YYNGEE. The ends lost 4 bases at V and 5 bases at J; junction bases unmatched: 9. The CDR3 loop spans 15 amino acids. DNA of the CDR3: TGTGCCAGCAGCAGATCCGGGACAGGGGCCGACGAGCAGTACTTC. This codes for CASSRSGTGADEQYF.